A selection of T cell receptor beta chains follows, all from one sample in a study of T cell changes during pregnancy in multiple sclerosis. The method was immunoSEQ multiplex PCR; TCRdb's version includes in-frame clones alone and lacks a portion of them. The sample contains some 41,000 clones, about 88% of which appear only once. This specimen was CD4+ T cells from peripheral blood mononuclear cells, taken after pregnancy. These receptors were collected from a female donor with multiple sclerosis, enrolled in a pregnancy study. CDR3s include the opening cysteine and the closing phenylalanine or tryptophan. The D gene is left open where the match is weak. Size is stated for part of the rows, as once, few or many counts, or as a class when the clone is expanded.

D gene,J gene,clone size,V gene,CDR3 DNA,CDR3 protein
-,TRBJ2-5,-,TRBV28,TGTGCCAGCAGTTTAGTTCCAGGTAGCGGCCAAGAGACCCAGTACTTC,CASSLVPGSGQETQYF
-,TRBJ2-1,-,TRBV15,TGTGCCACCAGCACCTACCTAGGAGGGCCCTACAATGAGCAGTTCTTC,CATSTYLGGPYNEQFF
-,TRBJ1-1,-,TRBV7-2,TGTGCCAGCAGCTTAGCCAGGACTTACACTGAAGCTTTCTTT,CASSLARTYTEAFF
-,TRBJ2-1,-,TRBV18,TGTGCCAGCTCCCCCACTAGGGACAATGAGCAGTTCTTC,CASSPTRDNEQFF
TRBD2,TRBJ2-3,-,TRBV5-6,TGTGCCAGCAGCTCCAGGACTAGCAGCAACACAGATACGCAGTATTTT,CASSSRTSSNTDTQYF
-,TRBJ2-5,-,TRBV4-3,TGCGCCAGCAGCCAAGAGGTTGGGGGAGGAGCAGAGACCCAGTACTTC,CASSQEVGGGAETQYF
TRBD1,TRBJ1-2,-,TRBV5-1,TGCGCCAGCAGCCGTGGACAGGGTGTAGGCTATGGCTACACCTTC,CASSRGQGVGYGYTF
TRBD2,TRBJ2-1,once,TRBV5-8,TGTGCCAGCAGCCTCGGGACTAGGGAAGACAATGAGCAGTTCTTC,CASSLGTREDNEQFF
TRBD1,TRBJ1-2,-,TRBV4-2,TGTGCCAGCAGCCAGACCGGGACAGGTCAGAGCTATGGCTACACCTTC,CASSQTGTGQSYGYTF
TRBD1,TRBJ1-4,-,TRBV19,TGTGCCAGTAGGATAACGCGGACAGGGCTGGATGAAAAACTGTTTTTT,CASRITRTGLDEKLFF
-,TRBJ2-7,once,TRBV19,TGTGCCAGTAGTACCTCGAGCCTCTACGAGCAGTACTTC,CASSTSSLYEQYF
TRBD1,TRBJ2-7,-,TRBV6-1,TGTGCCAGCAGTGACCGCCCCGGGACAGGGTTTAACTACGAGCAGTACTTC,CASSDRPGTGFNYEQYF
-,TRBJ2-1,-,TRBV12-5,TGTGCTAGTGGTTTGGTATTAGGCACAGGCTCCTACAATGAGCAGTTCTTC,CASGLVLGTGSYNEQFF
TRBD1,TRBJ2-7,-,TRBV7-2,TGTGCCAGCAGCCCCGACGGGACAGGGGCCTACGAGCAGTACTTC,CASSPDGTGAYEQYF
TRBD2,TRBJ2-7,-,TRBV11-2,TGTGCCAGCAGCTTAGTCAGGGAGCGGGAGTCCTACGAGCAGTACTTC,CASSLVRERESYEQYF
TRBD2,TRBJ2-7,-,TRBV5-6,TGTGCCAGCAGGGGACTAGCCGGGGGGTACGAGCAGTACTTC,CASRGLAGGYEQYF
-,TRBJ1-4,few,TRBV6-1,TGTGCCAGCAGCGACTACGGGGCAACTAATGAAAAACTGTTTTTT,CASSDYGATNEKLFF
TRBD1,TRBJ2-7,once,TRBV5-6,TGTGCCAGCAGCTTGGGACAGGGGAGATACGAGCAGTACTTC,CASSLGQGRYEQYF
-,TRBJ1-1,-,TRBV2,TGTGCCAGCAGCTACAGGGTGGACACTGAAGCTTTCTTT,CASSYRVDTEAFF
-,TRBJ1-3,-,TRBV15,TGTGCCACCAGCGGATATAGAACAGGGACCTCTGGAAACACCATATATTTT,CATSGYRTGTSGNTIYF